This T cell receptor beta chain is from a study of OX40 agonist ivuxolimab in advanced cancers. The assay was immunoSEQ multiplex PCR, and TCRdb's table has in-frame clones only and misses some. The table lists 40,000 or so clones, about 83% of them singletons. Germline loops: CDR1 SGHTA, CDR2 FQGNSA. CDR3 size: 13 residues. V was trimmed by 5 bases and J by 2 bases, leaving 9 bases between them. The chain combines TRBV7-2 with TRBJ1-1; no definite D call. The specimen was CD4+ or CD8+ T cells sorted from blood, collected in a trial of the OX40 agonist ivuxolimab. The clonotype comes from an adult with an advanced solid tumor such as melanoma, head and neck, liver or kidney cancer. CDR3 sequence: CASSRLINTEAFF. As DNA, the CDR3 is TGTGCCAGCAGCCGACTGATAAACACTGAAGCTTTCTTT.